A selection of T cell receptor beta chains follows, all from one sample in a study of blood T cells in healthy people across ages. TCRdb ran MiXCR on the 5' RACE reads and lists one entry per CDR3 protein. The data contain about 1.1 million distinct CDR3 sequences, roughly two fifths of them singletons. The sample consisted of blood. The receptors were sampled from a man aged 18 to 30 in good health. The CDR3 runs from the conserved cysteine through the conserved F or W. D genes are given only for firm matches. Clone sizes are given selectively: once, few, many, or a class where the clone is expanded.

D,V,J,size,DNA,CDR3
.,TRBV7-2,TRBJ1-3,.,TGTGCCAGCAGGGGACCACGGGCTAGAGGAAACACCATATATTTT,CASRGPRARGNTIYF
.,TRBV3-1,TRBJ1-5,.,TGTGCCAGCAGCCAAGGGATGGGACTCATGCAGCCCCAGCATTTT,CASSQGMGLMQPQHF
.,TRBV10-2,TRBJ2-2,once,TGCGCCGGCAGTGAGGCAACCGGGGAGCTGTTTTTT,CAGSEATGELFF
TRBD2,TRBV5-1,TRBJ2-5,.,TGCGCCAGCAGCCCAAAGACTAGCGGGAGATACAATGAGCAGTACTTC,CASSPKTSGRYNEQYF
TRBD1,TRBV10-3,TRBJ1-2,few,TGTGCCATCAGTGAACCGACAGAGGGGGCGATCCGTGGCTACACCTTC,CAISEPTEGAIRGYTF
.,TRBV7-9,TRBJ2-3,.,TGTGCCAGCAGCCCGGGTGTGCGGGATACGCAGTATTTT,CASSPGVRDTQYF
TRBD1,TRBV4-3,TRBJ1-5,.,TGCGCCAGCAGCCAAGAACAGGGGGCCCGGCCCCAGCATTTT,CASSQEQGARPQHF
.,TRBV6-6,TRBJ1-4,.,TGTGCCAGCAGTTACTCGATAGGAAGCCCCCGTGAAAAACTGTTTTTT,CASSYSIGSPREKLFF
.,TRBV7-2,TRBJ1-5,few,TGTGCCAGCAGCCCTCAGGGTGCTTTCAATCAGCCCCAGCATTTT,CASSPQGAFNQPQHF
TRBD1,TRBV12-5,TRBJ1-1,few,TGTGCTAGTGGTTTTCATACCAAACAGGGGGCAGGTGACACTGAAGCTTTCTTT,CASGFHTKQGAGDTEAFF
TRBD1,TRBV27,TRBJ2-7,.,TGTGCCAGCAGTTTAGATAGGGGGCGTACCTACGAGCAGTACTTC,CASSLDRGRTYEQYF
TRBD2,TRBV6-5,TRBJ2-5,.,TGTGCCAGCAGTTACGGGCGGGGAGGGGAGACCCAGTACTTC,CASSYGRGGETQYF
.,TRBV2,TRBJ1-5,once,TGTGCCAGCAGCCGGGTGACAGCCACCAGCAATCAGCCCCAGCATTTT,CASSRVTATSNQPQHF
.,TRBV12-3/TRBV12-4,TRBJ1-1,.,TGTGCCAGCGGTCCAGGGGTGTTAGTGCCTGAAGCTTTCTTT,CASGPGVLVPEAFF
.,TRBV24-1,TRBJ1-2,.,TGTGCCACCGCTCCGGCACAGGCTCACTATGGCTACACCTTC,CATAPAQAHYGYTF
TRBD1,TRBV6-2/TRBV6-3,TRBJ1-2,.,TGTGCCAGCAGAACGACAGGGGGAAACTATGGCTACACCTTC,CASRTTGGNYGYTF
.,TRBV20-1,TRBJ2-2,once,TGCAGTGCTAGGGGGTGTGGAACCGGGGAGCTGTTTTTT,CSARGCGTGELFF
.,TRBV5-6,TRBJ1-1,.,TGTGCCAGCAGCCTGCCGGCCGGCACTGAAGCTTTCTTT,CASSLPAGTEAFF
.,TRBV27,TRBJ1-2,.,TGTGCCAGCAGTTTATCCCCAGGCTCTAACTATGGCTACACCTTC,CASSLSPGSNYGYTF
TRBD2,TRBV9,TRBJ2-3,few,TGTGCCAGCAGCGTAGGTAATAGCGGGGGTCAAGATACGCAGTATTTT,CASSVGNSGGQDTQYF
.,TRBV7-2,TRBJ1-2,.,TGTGCCAGCAGCTTACAGACAGGCCTATTCTATGGCTACACCTTC,CASSLQTGLFYGYTF
TRBD2,TRBV11-2,TRBJ2-3,few,TGTGCCAGCAGCTACGGACTAGCGAGCACAGATACGCAGTATTTT,CASSYGLASTDTQYF